There are a few counts of the clone carrying this T cell receptor (beta chain). The antigen remains unidentified. The data belong to a study of cytomegalovirus exposure and HLA in healthy donors. Study-level information: Approximately 180 million T cells yielded more than 90 million unique TCR beta sequences, as an earlier analysis found.

This CDR3 is 14 amino acids long. Trimming took off 6 bases at V and 2 bases at J, with 14 bases between the two ends. Germline CDR1 is KGHSH and CDR2 is LQKENI. Both 60 Vbeta primers and 13 Jbeta primers went into the PCR. Assay: immunoSEQ multiplex PCR; the TCRdb copy retains only in-frame clones and omits some. The table shows fewer than 50,000 clones, with 66% occurring only once. Points from the study as a whole: Presence/absence analyses supposed approximately even sequencing depth among donors. The HLA-A and HLA-B alleles of most subjects were reportedly predicted accurately from TCR beta sequences.

This TCR was recovered from a man aged 50-60 years in good health and CMV-seropositive. The chain links TRBV18 to TRBJ2-7, with D possibly being TRBD1 (6 bases). The specimen sequenced was PBMCs. Written as DNA, the CDR3 is TGTGCCAGCTCTGTGGGGGCGGTTACCTACGAGCAGTACTTC. Translating it yields CASSVGAVTYEQYF.